What follows describes a single T cell receptor beta chain. The target of this receptor is not known. No qualities accompany the bases; no much larger clone lies one base away. The donors were some 36 Caucasian individuals from Russia, aged roughly 6 to 90 years, who were systemically healthy. Each donor gave roughly 9.5 milliliters of peripheral blood, collected into EDTA-treated Vacutainer tubes. PBMCs were isolated by Ficoll-Paque density-gradient centrifugation, with at least 6 million obtained per sample. Total RNA was extracted from PBMCs with Trizol reagent, with at least 5.5 micrograms obtained per sample. Naive CD45RAhigh/CD27high T cell percentages were measured by flow cytometry on a PBMC aliquot from every donor. These data originate in a study of blood T cells in healthy people across ages (dated by TCRdb to the mid-2010s). Broadly, across the study: In model experiments, roughly one uniquely barcoded TCR beta cDNA molecule per two T cells was captured by template switching. Using deep sequencing normalized with unique cDNA molecular identifiers, the study measured how TCR beta repertoire diversity changes with age. The study analyzed two additional independent replicas of 1 million unique cDNA reads from the same blood draw for two donors, one aged 18 to 30 and one aged 80 or older. Four age groups were formed from the donors: young (average approximately 17 years), middle-aged (just under 40), aged (under 70) and long-lived (less than 85). Here is what the overall study found, with its caveats: Compared with the aged group, the long-lived group had more naive CD4+ T cells, fewer expanded clones and increased TCR diversity, a pattern suggesting age selection. Estimates of total diversity from one million sequenced T cells were regarded as lower bounds and underestimates. Because profiling used bulk unsorted PBMCs, naive and antigen-experienced compartments could not be compared conclusively. Because the CMV infection status of the donors was unknown, age-related changes in expanded clonotypes may potentially have been confounded. A strong correlation was found between observed TCR beta diversity and the percentage of naive T cells measured by flow cytometry. Observed TCR beta diversity per million T cells fell roughly linearly with age, and a significant reduction was already apparent by age about 36.

The library was generated by 5' RACE. The instrument was an Illumina HiSeq 2500. A second roughly 6 to 12 cycle PCR used a sample-barcoded 5' primer and a J-beta primer mix. Each TCR beta cDNA molecule received a unique molecular identifier from a template-switch 5' adaptor carrying 12 random nucleotides. Each sample yielded at least 2.5 million CDR3-containing paired-end reads. First-strand cDNA was synthesized from all RNA with the Mint cDNA synthesis kit, primed by a TRBC-specific oligonucleotide. After uracil-DNA glycosylase treatment, a first 18-cycle PCR used universal primers M1SS and BC2_uni_R on all cDNA. Under the source paper's analysis protocol: Each sample was normalized by randomly selecting 1 million high-quality reads, each carrying a distinct molecular identifier. Reads sharing molecular identifiers were discarded rather than binned into consensus sequences. MiTCR, set to a Q25 quality threshold and the strictest error-elimination algorithm, was used for CDR3 identification, clonotype clustering and error correction. A nonparametric unseen species model with Euler transformation was used to estimate lower-bound total TCR beta diversity. The public reads were run again by TCRdb, first through fastp at Q25 and then through MiXCR, and only productive beta chains were kept. All rows with the same CDR3 protein become a single entry with the most common DNA and genes. The authors' filters were not applied to this entry. The sample table holds about 780,000 distinct CDR3 sequences, of which under 30% were seen once. The top ten hold 3% of the sample.

V has 5 bases trimmed and J has 10 bases trimmed; junction bases matching no gene number 6. The germline V gene sets CDR1 to SGHTA and CDR2 to FQGTGA. The CDR3 runs 13 amino acids, cysteine and phenylalanine included. CDR3 DNA only is kept here, 39 bases in frame from base 1. The sample also formed part of further work on T cells of mothers and their children. Reported in the second study: Donors were nine systemically healthy Caucasian individuals: three mothers and their six children. cDNA synthesis used all of the extracted RNA, with roughly 1.6 ug of RNA in each 15 ul reaction. In the second PCR, sample barcodes and 2-4 random nucleotides were introduced via the M1S primer. Each mother yielded over 9.5 million TCR beta CDR3 reads and each child some 3 million reads. Thymic selection similarly shapes TCR recombination output in related and unrelated pairs, with minor effect from inherited differences. Normalized repertoire overlap was always found to be slightly, but never significantly, higher in related mother-child pairs than in unrelated mother-child pairs. Persistent microchimeric T cell clones were not detected, at a sensitivity of approximately 100 clones per million clonotypes. To look for features that set related mother-child pairs apart from unrelated individuals, the researchers ran deep NGS to compare the TCR beta repertoires of mothers and children. The mean age was roughly 44 +/- 4 years for the mothers and around 10 +/- 4 years for the children. After adapter ligation was performed with NEBNext reagents, the libraries were sequenced on an Illumina HiSeq 2000 with 100+100 nt paired-end reads. To avoid cross-contamination, the mother libraries and the child libraries were prepared a month apart and sequenced in separate runs. For each donor, between 500,000 and 2,000,000 distinct TCR beta clonotypes were identified. Naive TCR beta clonotypes were estimated from low-frequency clonotypes matched to each donor's FACS-determined naive share, without sorting.

Recombination joined TRBV7-3 with TRBJ2-1, and TRBD1 aligns with 9 junction nucleotides. The receptor's source is a boy younger than 18 in good health. The specimen sequenced was blood. The CDR3 protein: CASSGTGNGEQFF. In nucleotide form, the sequence is TGTGCCAGCAGCGGGACAGGGAATGGGGAGCAGTTCTTC.